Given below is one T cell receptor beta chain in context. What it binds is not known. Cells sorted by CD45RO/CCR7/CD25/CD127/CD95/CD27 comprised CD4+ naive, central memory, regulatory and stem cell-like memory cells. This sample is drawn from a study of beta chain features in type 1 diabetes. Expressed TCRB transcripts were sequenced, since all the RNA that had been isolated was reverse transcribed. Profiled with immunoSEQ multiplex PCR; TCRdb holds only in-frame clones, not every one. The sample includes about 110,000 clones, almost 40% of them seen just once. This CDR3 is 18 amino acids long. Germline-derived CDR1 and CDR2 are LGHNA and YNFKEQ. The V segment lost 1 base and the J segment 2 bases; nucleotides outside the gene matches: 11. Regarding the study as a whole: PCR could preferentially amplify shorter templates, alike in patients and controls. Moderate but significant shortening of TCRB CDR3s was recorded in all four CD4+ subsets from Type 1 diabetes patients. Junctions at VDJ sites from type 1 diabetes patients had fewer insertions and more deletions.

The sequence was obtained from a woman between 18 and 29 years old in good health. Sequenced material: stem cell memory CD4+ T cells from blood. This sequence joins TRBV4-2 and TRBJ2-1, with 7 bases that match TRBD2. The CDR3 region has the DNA TGTGCCAGCAGCCAAGGGCGGCTCCGCGGGAGCGCCTACAATGAGCAGTTCTTC. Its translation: CASSQGRLRGSAYNEQFF.